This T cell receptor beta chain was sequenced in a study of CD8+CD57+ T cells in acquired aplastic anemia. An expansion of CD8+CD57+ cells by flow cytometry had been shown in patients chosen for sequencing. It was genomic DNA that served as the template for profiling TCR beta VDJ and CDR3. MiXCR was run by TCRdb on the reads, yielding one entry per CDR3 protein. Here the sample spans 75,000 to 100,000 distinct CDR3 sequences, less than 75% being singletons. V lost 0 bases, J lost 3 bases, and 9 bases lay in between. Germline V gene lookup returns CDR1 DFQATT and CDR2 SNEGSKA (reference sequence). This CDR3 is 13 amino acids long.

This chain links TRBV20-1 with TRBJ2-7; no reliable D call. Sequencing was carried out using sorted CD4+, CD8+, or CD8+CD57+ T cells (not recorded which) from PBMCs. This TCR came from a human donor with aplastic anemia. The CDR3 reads CSARDPEFYEQYF. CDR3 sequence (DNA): TGCAGTGCTAGAGATCCTGAGTTCTACGAGCAGTACTTC.